A single sample is the source of the 28 T cell receptor beta chains below, sequenced in a study of T cell responses to AZD1222 COVID-19 vaccine. Measured with immunoSEQ multiplex PCR; TCRdb has only the in-frame clones, and not every one. This table has some 100,000 clones, around 87% appearing once. The sequencing used peripheral blood, collected 28 days after the second AZD1222 dose. The receptors here all came from an adult who received the AZD1222 COVID-19 vaccine.

This chain connects TRBV29-1 to TRBJ1-3; D possibly corresponds to TRBD1 (6 bases). CDR3 size: 13 residues. CDR1 is SQVTM and CDR2 is ANQGSEA in the germline V gene. The germline V and J ends were trimmed by 7 bases and 7 bases, with 17 bases remaining between them. CDR3 sequence: CSGSTGQGNTIYF. The DNA for the CDR3 is TGCAGCGGCTCTACAGGGCAGGGGAACACCATATATTTT.

This chain connects TRBV12-5 to TRBJ1-2; 9 nucleotides align to TRBD1. Germline trimming cut 6 bases from V and 8 bases from J; bases unmatched to any gene: 7. The CDR3 spans 13 residues. CDR1 and CDR2 (germline): LGHNT, FRNRAP. The CDR3 DNA follows: TGTGCTAGTGGACCTACAGGGGGCTACGGCTACACCTTC. As protein: CASGPTGGYGYTF.

This chain joins TRBV6-2 or TRBV6-3 and TRBJ2-2, with D perhaps matching TRBD2 (7 bases). CDR1 and CDR2 from the germline V gene are MNHEY and SVGEGT. Trimming pared 2 bases from V and 2 bases from J, leaving 18 bases between. The CDR3 is made up of 18 amino acids. CDR3 nucleotides: TGTGCCAGCAGTTACAGGGGGTCTAGCGGTCCTAACACCGGGGAGCTGTTTTTT. The encoded protein is CASSYRGSSGPNTGELFF.

J is TRBJ2-3 and V is TRBV6-5, with 7 bases fitting TRBD1. The CDR3 totals 15 residues. Per germline, CDR1 MNHEY and CDR2 SVGAGI. The junction had 8 bases not matched to a gene; V was cut back by 8 bases and J by 0 bases. The DNA of the CDR3 is TGTGCCAGCTCTGCTGACAGGGCTAGCACAGATACGCAGTATTTT. Encoded protein: CASSADRASTDTQYF.

The chain is built from TRBV19 and TRBJ2-2, with D tentatively TRBD2 (6 bases). Germline V gene lookup returns CDR1 LNHDA and CDR2 SQIVND (reference sequence). This CDR3 region has 16 residues. Trimming removed 6 bases at V and 6 bases at J, with 20 bases between. CDR3 protein: CASSLGDFLGAGELFF. The CDR3, as DNA: TGTGCCAGTAGCTTAGGGGACTTCCTTGGCGCCGGGGAGCTGTTTTTT.

The chain uses TRBV4-1 and TRBJ1-1; D is possibly TRBD1 (6 bases). The germline CDR1 and CDR2 sequences are MGHRA and YSYEKL. V was trimmed by 4 bases and J by 4 bases, leaving 13 bases between them. This CDR3 is 14 amino acids long. CDR3 loop: CASSPPGASTEAFF. In DNA, the CDR3 is TGCGCCAGCAGCCCTCCGGGGGCCAGCACTGAAGCTTTCTTT.

The chain carries TRBV6-2 or TRBV6-3 and TRBJ2-7; D gene ambiguous. The CDR3 is 17 amino acids. Germline lookup yields CDR1 MNHEY and CDR2 SVGEGT. V shed 6 bases and J shed 0 bases, with 21 bases lying between them. The CDR3 loop reads CASRYDLLSARSYEQYF. The CDR3 bases are TGTGCCAGCAGATACGACCTCTTAAGCGCGCGCTCCTACGAGCAGTACTTC.

V and J are TRBV13 and TRBJ2-7; 8 bases match TRBD2. The length of the CDR3 is 14 residues. CDR1 PRHDT and CDR2 FYEKMQ come from the germline V gene (reference sequence). The V gene end was trimmed by 4 bases and the J gene end by 6 bases; junction bases not matched to a gene: 8. The CDR3 protein is CASSSGLVGVEQYF. CDR3 sequence (DNA): TGTGCCAGCAGCTCGGGACTAGTCGGTGTCGAGCAGTACTTC.

This clone was counted only a few times. The V and J genes are TRBV4-1 and TRBJ2-7; D might be TRBD1 (6 bases). The germline V gene has CDR1 MGHRA and CDR2 YSYEKL. The V gene lost 0 bases and the J gene lost 3 bases, with 12 bases spanning the gap. The CDR3 extends over 15 amino acids. CDR3 sequence reads: CASSQEAGQIYEQYF. The CDR3 nucleotides are TGCGCCAGCAGCCAAGAAGCAGGACAGATCTACGAGCAGTACTTC.

This clone was detected once. This sequence joins TRBV11-2 and TRBJ2-7; a weak D match, TRBD2 (6 bases). V was trimmed by 3 bases and J by 2 bases, leaving 20 bases between them. Germline CDR1 SGHAT, CDR2 FQNNGV. This CDR3 comprises 17 residues. The CDR3 spells CASSFISFSGITYEQYF. The CDR3 nucleotides are TGTGCCAGCAGCTTTATTTCTTTTAGCGGAATCACCTACGAGCAGTACTTC.

The chain joins TRBV10-3 to TRBJ1-2; D remains unclear. Trimming took off 2 bases at V and 0 bases at J, with 13 bases between the two ends. This CDR3 region has 16 residues. CDR1 ENHRY and CDR2 SYGVKD come from the germline V gene. The CDR3 sequence is CAISETAASPNYGYTF. Here the CDR3 DNA reads TGTGCCATCAGTGAGACGGCAGCCTCTCCTAACTATGGCTACACCTTC.

V is TRBV7-3 and J is TRBJ2-2; possible D gene TRBD1, 5 bases. This CDR3 contains 15 residues. Germline assignment: CDR1 SGHTA and CDR2 FQGTGA. The ends were cut back, 1 base at V and 1 base at J, with 7 bases in the middle. The CDR3 protein is CASSLKGENTGELFF. The CDR3 DNA reads as TGTGCCAGCAGCTTAAAAGGGGAGAACACCGGGGAGCTGTTTTTT.

The chain links TRBV21-1 to TRBJ2-7; TRBD1 is the table's D call, not checked against the DNA. TRBV21-1 is a pseudogene. This CDR3 is 15 amino acids long. In DNA form, the CDR3 reads TGTGCCAGCAGCAAAAGGGGACAGGGGGAAGGCGAGCAGTACTTC. Translating gives CASSKRGQGEGEQYF.

This clone was picked up one time. The CDR3: CASSQRTGGIPLHF. CDR3 DNA sequence: TGCGCCAGCAGCCAACGGACAGGGGGCATACCCCTCCACTTT. The rearrangement links TRBV4-3 to TRBJ1-6; TRBD1 aligns across 11 bases. Germline V gene lookup returns CDR1 LGHNA and CDR2 YSLEER. The CDR3 contains 14 residues. With V trimmed by 2 bases and J by 12 bases, 3 bases remained unmatched.

J is TRBJ2-4 and V is TRBV5-4; TRBD1 or TRBD2 may be the D gene (5 bases each). The V gene's germline CDR1 is SGHNT and CDR2 YYREEE (reference sequence). The CDR3 sequence is 16 residues long. Trimming shortened V by 4 bases and J by 2 bases, and 16 bases separated the two germline ends. In DNA, the CDR3 is TGTGCCAGCAGCCCCGGGACCGTGGGAACCAAAAACATTCAGTACTTC. Amino acids: CASSPGTVGTKNIQYF.

This sequence joins TRBV5-1 and TRBJ1-1, with D perhaps TRBD1 (6 bases). Trimming pared 4 bases from V and 3 bases from J, leaving 16 bases between. This CDR3 is 15 amino acids long. CDR1 is SGHRS, CDR2 YFSETQ, per germline. The CDR3: CASSVSGVIDTEAFF. The CDR3 DNA is TGCGCCAGCAGCGTTTCAGGGGTTATAGACACTGAAGCTTTCTTT.

CDR3 coding DNA: TGTGCCAGCAGCCAAGAGTTTTCGGGCACAGATACGCAGTATTTT. It is translated as CASSQEFSGTDTQYF. The chain joins TRBV3-1 (or the pseudogene TRBV3-2) to TRBJ2-3; D is unresolved. From germline, CDR1 is LGHDT and CDR2 YNNKEL (reference sequence). The V end lost 0 bases, the J end lost 1 base, and 8 bases lay between the germline ends. The CDR3 extends over 15 amino acids.

The genes are TRBV14 and TRBJ1-5; D is undetermined. The CDR3 is made up of 13 amino acids. CDR1 and CDR2 (germline): SGHDN, FVKESK. The germline V and J ends were trimmed by 0 bases and 6 bases, with 6 bases remaining between them. CDR3 region: CASSQDRGQPQHF. The CDR3 DNA reads TGTGCCAGCAGCCAAGATCGGGGTCAGCCCCAGCATTTT.

The genes are TRBV28 and TRBJ2-1; 9 positions match TRBD2. J gave up 4 bases and V 6 bases, and 7 bases lay outside the gene matches. CDR3 length: 15 residues. Germline CDR1 and CDR2: MDHEN and SYDVKM. The CDR3 nucleotides are TGTGCCAGCAGCCGGACTAGCGATCGTTACAATGAGCAGTTCTTC. Translating it yields CASSRTSDRYNEQFF.

The chain carries TRBV7-2 and TRBJ2-6, with TRBD1 matching 9 bases. After removal of 5 bases from V and 4 bases from J, the junction contained 9 bases not matched to a gene. This CDR3 has 17 amino acids. CDR1 and CDR2 from the germline V gene are SGHTA and FQGNSA. This CDR3 reads CASSGRDRVSGANVLTF. The CDR3 DNA reads TGTGCCAGCAGCGGCCGGGACAGGGTTTCAGGGGCCAACGTCCTGACTTTC.

The rearrangement links TRBV5-5 to TRBJ1-1; possibly TRBD1 for D (5 bases). CDR1 is SGHKS and CDR2 is YYEKEE in the germline V gene (reference sequence). V was clipped by 0 bases and J by 0 bases, with 12 bases between them. This CDR3 is built from 16 residues. This chain's CDR3 is CASSLAGGALNTEAFF. Here the CDR3 DNA reads TGTGCCAGCAGCTTGGCCGGAGGGGCGCTGAACACTGAAGCTTTCTTT.

The chain couples TRBV18 to TRBJ2-5, with 11 bases matching TRBD2. Germline V CDR1 and CDR2: KGHSH, LQKENI. V dropped 2 bases and J dropped 4; count of bases not matched to a gene: 6. This CDR3 region has 16 residues. DNA of the CDR3: TGTGCCAGCTCACCATTTACCGGGACTAGCGGAGAGACCCAGTACTTC. It yields the protein CASSPFTGTSGETQYF.

The chain carries TRBV2 and TRBJ2-3; D is perhaps TRBD2 (7 bases). V lost 7 bases, J lost 0 bases, and 20 bases lay in between. The CDR3 extends over 17 amino acids. The germline CDR1 and CDR2 sequences are SNHLY and FYNNEI. This CDR3 is CASNPRRGPSSTDTQYF. CDR3 in DNA: TGTGCCAGCAACCCAAGGCGGGGGCCATCTAGCACAGATACGCAGTATTTT.

The chain is built from TRBV6-1 and TRBJ2-1; 9 nucleotides agree with TRBD1. Germline V gene data show CDR1 as MNHNS and CDR2 as SASEGT. V shed 0 bases, J shed 6 bases, and the junction held 12 bases outside the gene matches. There are 18 residues in the CDR3. This CDR3 is CASSEAWGGTGSLNEQFF. Written as DNA, the CDR3 is TGTGCCAGCAGTGAAGCATGGGGGGGGACAGGGTCGCTCAATGAGCAGTTCTTC.

The V and J genes are TRBV6-1 and TRBJ2-5, with 12 bases matching TRBD1. V lost 2 bases and J lost 5; bases outside the gene matches: 12. This CDR3 contains 18 residues. Looked up from germline, CDR1 is MNHNS and CDR2 is SASEGT. This CDR3 reads CASSERGQGAQNWETQYF. The DNA of the CDR3 is TGTGCCAGCAGTGAAAGGGGACAGGGGGCGCAGAATTGGGAGACCCAGTACTTC.

This clone showed up just a few times. The chain links TRBV6-1 to TRBJ2-7; D ambiguous. This CDR3 has 14 amino acids. Germline V gene lookup returns CDR1 MNHNS and CDR2 SASEGT. Trimming removed 0 bases from V and 1 base from J, with 7 bases in between. The CDR3, as DNA: TGTGCCAGCAGTGAAGCCGGTCAGTCCTACGAGCAGTACTTC. Translating gives CASSEAGQSYEQYF.

The gene calls are TRBV5-4 and TRBJ1-1; tentatively, D is TRBD1 (5 bases). V was clipped by 4 bases and J by 6 bases, with 22 bases between them. The germline gives CDR1 SGHNT, CDR2 YYREEE (reference sequence). The CDR3 length is 16 residues. CDR3: CASSRRGTGVIAEAFF. Written as DNA, the CDR3 is TGTGCCAGCAGCCGGCGAGGGACGGGGGTTATCGCTGAAGCTTTCTTT.

The chain employs TRBV7-9 and TRBJ1-2; 11 nucleotides agree with TRBD1. Germline loops: CDR1 SEHNR, CDR2 FQNEAQ (reference sequence). With 3 bases clipped from V and 0 bases from J, the junction kept 6 bases outside the gene matches. The CDR3 is 17 amino acids. In nucleotides, the CDR3 is TGTGCCAGCAGCTTGGCGGGACAGGGGGGTTCTAACTATGGCTACACCTTC. Protein: CASSLAGQGGSNYGYTF.